The 23 T cell receptor beta chains presented below share a single source sample, sequenced in a study of T cells after yellow fever vaccination (dated by TCRdb to the late 2010s). The sample's treatment or condition, from its label and the paper: live attenuated yellow fever vaccine strain. Libraries were prepared through 5' RACE. This sample was sequenced with an Illumina NovaSeq 6000. TCRdb cleaned the public reads at Q25 with fastp, built clones with MiXCR and kept in-frame beta chains. Every entry covers one CDR3 protein and lists the most common genes and DNA from its rows. This sample holds hundreds of thousands of distinct CDR3 sequences; under 15% were observed only once. Jointly, the top ten make up 2.5% to 4% of the sample. Sequences were derived from CD4+ T cells sorted from PBMCs, sampled 15 days after the yellow fever booster vaccination. The receptor set was obtained from a man aged 18 to 30 who received the YFV17D yellow fever vaccine.

This clonotype was seen a few times. J is TRBJ1-4 and V is TRBV5-1; D gene unclear. Germline lookup yields CDR1 SGHRS and CDR2 YFSETQ. CDR3 length: 15 amino acids. V was clipped by 1 base and J by 7 bases, with 14 bases between them. CDR3: CASSLSRGLGEKLFF. The CDR3 bases are TGCGCCAGCAGCTTGTCTCGAGGGCTAGGTGAAAAACTGTTTTTT. Filled out from reference TRBV5-1 and TRBJ1-4, the complete variable domain reads KAGVTQTPRYLIKTRGQQVTLSCSPISGHRSVSWYQQTPGQGLQFLFEYFSETQRNKGNFPGRFSGRQFSNSRSEMNVSTLELGDSALYLCASSLSRGLGEKLFFGSGTQLSVL.

This clonotype was counted a few times. The chain recombines TRBV18 with TRBJ1-2; D might be TRBD1 (6 bases). Germline V lookup: CDR1 KGHSH, CDR2 LQKENI. V was trimmed by 5 bases and J by 0 bases, leaving 13 bases between them. The length of the CDR3 is 15 residues. In DNA form, the CDR3 reads TGTGCCAGCTCATCGCGCGGGGGGCCTAACTATGGCTACACCTTC. This sequence encodes CASSSRGGPNYGYTF.

This chain uses TRBV7-9 with TRBJ1-2; perhaps TRBD1 as D (5 bases). The CDR3 extends over 13 amino acids. Trimming pared 0 bases from V and 8 bases from J, leaving 10 bases between. Germline V gives CDR1 SEHNR, CDR2 FQNEAQ (reference sequence). The CDR3 DNA reads TGTGCCAGCAGCTTAGCCAGGGTGGACGGCTACACCTTC. Translated: CASSLARVDGYTF.

The J gene is TRBJ2-7, the V gene TRBV12-3 or TRBV12-4; 12 positions agree with TRBD1. This CDR3 has 14 residues. V shed 5 bases and J 7 bases; nucleotides not matched to a gene: 6. In DNA form, the CDR3 reads TGTGCCAGCAGTCCCGGGACAGGGGGCGGAGAGCAGTACGTC. It encodes CASSPGTGGGEQYV.

CDR3 DNA: TGTGCCAGCAGTCGGGACAGGGGAGGCGAGGGAGGGAAGCAGTTCTTC. Translated, it gives CASSRDRGGEGGKQFF. V is TRBV2 and J is TRBJ2-1; 10 bases line up with TRBD1. The germline CDR1 and CDR2 sequences are SNHLY and FYNNEI. V gave up 5 bases and J gave up 11 bases; unmatched junction bases: 15. The CDR3 totals 16 residues.

In this sample, this clonotype turned up many times. V usage is TRBV7-8 and J usage is TRBJ2-1, with D uncertain. This CDR3 has 15 residues. The germline V and J ends were trimmed by 1 base and 0 bases, with 7 bases remaining between them. Germline V gene data show CDR1 as SGHVS and CDR2 as FQNEAQ. Written as DNA, the CDR3 is TGTGCCAGCAGCTTAGGCTTCCTCTCCTACAATGAGCAGTTCTTC. This codes for CASSLGFLSYNEQFF. The full variable domain, in which reference TRBV7-8 and TRBJ2-1 provide the parts outside the CDR3, is GAGVSQSPRYKVAKRGQDVALRCDPISGHVSLFWYQQALGQGPEFLTYFQNEAQLDKSGLPSDRFFAERPEGSVSTLKIQRTQQEDSAVYLCASSLGFLSYNEQFFGPGTRLTVL.

This clonotype was picked up a small number of times. The chain employs TRBV20-1 and TRBJ2-7; unclear D gene. V lost 5 bases and J lost 10, with 18 bases in between. From germline, CDR1 is DFQATT and CDR2 SNEGSKA (reference sequence). The CDR3 extends over 12 amino acids. This CDR3 is CSAQTLRPNQYF. DNA of the CDR3: TGCAGTGCTCAAACATTGCGTCCAAACCAGTACTTC.

This CDR3 is CATHPGGVYTGELFF. In nucleotides, the CDR3 is TGTGCCACTCATCCGGGGGGCGTCTACACCGGGGAGCTGTTTTTT. The V gene is TRBV6-2 or TRBV6-3, the J gene TRBJ2-2, with a weak D call TRBD2 (7 bases). CDR1 is MNHEY, CDR2 SVGEGT, per germline. The length of the CDR3 is 15 residues. V was trimmed by 10 bases and J by 3 bases, leaving 18 bases between them.

The chain recombines TRBV7-2 with TRBJ2-7, with D perhaps given as TRBD1 or TRBD2 (5 bases each). V lost 5 bases to trimming and J lost 2 bases, with 13 bases between them. CDR1 SGHTA and CDR2 FQGNSA come from the germline V gene. The CDR3 is 14 residues long. Here the CDR3 DNA reads TGTGCCAGCAGCGCTGGGACGCCACCCTACGAGCAGTACTTC. Amino acids: CASSAGTPPYEQYF.

V gene TRBV24-1 combines with J gene TRBJ2-7; D is ambiguous. The germline V and J ends were trimmed by 1 base and 1 base, with 19 bases remaining between them. The germline V gene has CDR1 KGHDR and CDR2 SFDVKD. This CDR3 has 18 residues. CDR3 nucleotide sequence: TGTGCCACCAGTGATTTAGACGAGACCCGAAACTATTCCTACGAGCAGTACGTC. Amino acid sequence: CATSDLDETRNYSYEQYV.

In its sample, this clonotype was seen a few times. In DNA, the CDR3 is TGTGCCAGCGGCCCCGTGCTCTATGGCTACACCTTC. As protein: CASGPVLYGYTF. The chain carries TRBV21-1 and TRBJ1-2. TRBV21-1 is classified as a pseudogene. The CDR3 has 12 residues.

The chain joins TRBV4-1 to TRBJ1-2; the D gene is possibly TRBD1 (6 bases). The CDR3 has 14 amino acids. V shed 2 bases and J shed 8 bases, with 15 bases lying between them. Germline V gene data show CDR1 as MGHRA and CDR2 as YSYEKL. CDR3 amino acids: CASSQPGAGRGYTF. CDR3 sequence (DNA): TGCGCCAGCAGCCAACCGGGGGCCGGTCGAGGCTACACCTTC.

This chain joins TRBV6-2 or TRBV6-3 and TRBJ2-3, with D tentatively TRBD1 or TRBD2 (5 bases each). Trimming took 2 bases from V and 0 from J, leaving 12 bases between them. This CDR3 has 16 amino acids. CDR1 is MNHEY, CDR2 SVGEGT, per germline. The CDR3 coding sequence is TGTGCCAGCAGTTACGGGGGAGACTACAGCACAGATACGCAGTATTTT. It is translated as CASSYGGDYSTDTQYF.

This chain connects TRBV5-6 to TRBJ1-2; unclear D gene. The V end lost 4 bases, the J end lost 8 bases, and 15 bases lay between the germline ends. CDR3 length: 13 amino acids. CDR1 and CDR2 (germline): SGHDT, YYEEEE. The CDR3 bases are TGTGCCAGCAGCCCGGTGCGGGCGGGCGGCTACACCTTC. This encodes CASSPVRAGGYTF.

The chain is built from TRBV5-4 and TRBJ2-3; no firm D call. Germline V CDR1 and CDR2: SGHNT, YYREEE (reference sequence). The CDR3 sequence is 14 residues long. Trimming cost V 2 bases and J 4 bases, with 11 bases left between them. CDR3 sequence reads: CASSLKQPADTQYF. As DNA, the CDR3 is TGTGCCAGCAGCTTAAAACAGCCAGCAGATACGCAGTATTTT.

The chain links TRBV7-2 to TRBJ2-1; D may be TRBD1 (6 bases). The CDR3 is 14 residues long. Trimming shortened V by 7 bases and J by 4 bases, and 14 bases separated the two germline ends. Germline V gene sequence: CDR1 SGHTA, CDR2 FQGNSA. CDR3 sequence (DNA): TGTGCCAGCATAAAGGGACAACAATACAATGAGCAGTTCTTC. Amino acid sequence: CASIKGQQYNEQFF.

The sample holds a few counts of this clonotype. The rearrangement links TRBV6-2 or TRBV6-3 to TRBJ2-1, with 15 nucleotides matching TRBD2. The CDR3 covers 19 residues. From germline, CDR1 is MNHEY and CDR2 SVGEGT. After removal of 2 bases from V and 6 bases from J, the junction contained 11 bases not matched to a gene. In DNA, the CDR3 is TGTGCCAGCAGTTACGGGAGATTGGGACTAGCGGGGGGAGGCAATGAGCAGTTCTTC. It codes for CASSYGRLGLAGGGNEQFF.

This clonotype appeared a few times. The V call is TRBV28, the J call TRBJ2-4; 8 bases match TRBD1. Unmatched junction bases numbered 17, after V lost 4 bases and J lost 15 bases. The CDR3 has 15 residues. Germline-derived CDR1 and CDR2 are MDHEN and SYDVKM. The CDR3 bases are TGTGCCAGCAGTTCACCAACCGGACAGGGCCCCTACTCGTACTTC. This codes for CASSSPTGQGPYSYF.

This clonotype has just a few counts. The CDR3 loop reads CASSWGQGWTGELFF. For the CDR3, the DNA is TGTGCCAGCTCTTGGGGACAGGGATGGACCGGGGAGCTGTTTTTT. The rearrangement uses TRBV6-1 and TRBJ2-2; 9 bases map to TRBD1. V lost 8 bases and J lost 5; bases outside the gene matches: 9. The CDR3 loop spans 15 amino acids. The germline CDR1 and CDR2 sequences are MNHNS and SASEGT.

The V call is TRBV5-1, the J call TRBJ1-4; TRBD1 aligns across 8 bases. CDR1 and CDR2 from the germline V gene are SGHRS and YFSETQ. The CDR3 loop spans 15 amino acids. The V gene end was trimmed by 2 bases and the J gene end by 4 bases; junction bases not matched to a gene: 4. CDR3 residues: CASSFRGRDNEKLFF. The CDR3 coding sequence is TGCGCCAGCAGCTTCAGGGGGCGGGATAATGAAAAACTGTTTTTT.

This clonotype was picked up a small number of times. The V and J genes are TRBV10-3 and TRBJ2-5; TRBD2 is a possible D gene (6 bases). This CDR3 is 14 amino acids long. V lost 0 bases to trimming and J lost 8 bases, with 13 bases between them. CDR1 is ENHRY and CDR2 is SYGVKD in the germline V gene. CDR3 in DNA: TGTGCCATCAGTGAGTCTACGCAAGGGACTACCCAGTACTTC. The encoded protein is CAISESTQGTTQYF.

The sample holds many counts of this clonotype. The chain combines TRBV15 with TRBJ2-5; 7 positions agree with TRBD1. Per germline, CDR1 LNHNV and CDR2 YYDKDF (reference sequence). J lost 2 bases, V lost 0 bases, and 3 bases had no gene match. The CDR3 consists of 15 residues. CDR3 nucleotide sequence: TGTGCCACCAGCAGAGACCCGGGACAGCAAGAGACCCAGTACTTC. Amino acids: CATSRDPGQQETQYF.

J is TRBJ1-5 and V is TRBV10-3, with 7 nucleotides matching TRBD1. This CDR3 region has 17 residues. CDR1 and CDR2 (germline): ENHRY, SYGVKD. With V trimmed by 3 bases and J by 3 bases, 11 bases remained unmatched. The CDR3 DNA sequence: TGTGCCATCAGTGATGACAGGGAGGGGGTAGACAATCAGCCCCAGCATTTT. Translating it yields CAISDDREGVDNQPQHF.